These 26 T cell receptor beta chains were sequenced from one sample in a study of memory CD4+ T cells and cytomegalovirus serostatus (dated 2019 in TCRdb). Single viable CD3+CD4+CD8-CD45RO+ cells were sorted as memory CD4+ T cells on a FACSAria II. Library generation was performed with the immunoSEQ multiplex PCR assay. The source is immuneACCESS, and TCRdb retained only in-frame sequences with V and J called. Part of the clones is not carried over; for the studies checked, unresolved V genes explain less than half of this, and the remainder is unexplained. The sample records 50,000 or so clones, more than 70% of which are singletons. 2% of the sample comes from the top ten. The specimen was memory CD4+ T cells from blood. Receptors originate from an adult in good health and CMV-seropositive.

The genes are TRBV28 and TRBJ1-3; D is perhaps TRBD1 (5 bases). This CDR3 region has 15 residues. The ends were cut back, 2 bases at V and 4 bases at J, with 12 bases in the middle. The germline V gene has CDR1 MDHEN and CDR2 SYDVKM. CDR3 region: CASSLEQGSGNTIYF. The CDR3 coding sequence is TGTGCCAGCAGTTTAGAGCAGGGATCCGGAAACACCATATATTTT.

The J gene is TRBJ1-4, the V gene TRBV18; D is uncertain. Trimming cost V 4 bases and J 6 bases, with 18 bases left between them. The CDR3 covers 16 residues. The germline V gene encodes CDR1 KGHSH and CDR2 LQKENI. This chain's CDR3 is CASSHKPLDVHEKLFF. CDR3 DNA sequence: TGTGCCAGCTCACACAAACCCTTGGATGTTCATGAAAAACTGTTTTTT.

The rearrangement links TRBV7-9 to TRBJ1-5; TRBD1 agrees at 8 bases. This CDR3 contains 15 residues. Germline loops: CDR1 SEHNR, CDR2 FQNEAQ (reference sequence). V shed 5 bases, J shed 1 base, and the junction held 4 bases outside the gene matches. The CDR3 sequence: CASSRTGWSNQPQHF. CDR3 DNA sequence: TGTGCCAGCAGCCGGACAGGGTGGAGCAATCAGCCCCAGCATTTT. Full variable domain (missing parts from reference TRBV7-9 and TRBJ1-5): DTGVSQNPRHKITKRGQNVTFRCDPISEHNRLYWYRQTLGQGPEFLTYFQNEAQLEKSRLLSDRFSAERPKGSFSTLEIQRTEQGDSAMYLCASSRTGWSNQPQHFGDGTRLSIL.

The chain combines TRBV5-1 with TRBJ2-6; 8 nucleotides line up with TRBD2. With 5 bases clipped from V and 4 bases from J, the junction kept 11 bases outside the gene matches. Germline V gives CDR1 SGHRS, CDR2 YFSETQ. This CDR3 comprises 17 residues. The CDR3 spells CASRRLLAGEGANVLTF. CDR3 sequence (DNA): TGCGCCAGCAGAAGACTCCTAGCGGGCGAGGGGGCCAACGTCCTGACTTTC.

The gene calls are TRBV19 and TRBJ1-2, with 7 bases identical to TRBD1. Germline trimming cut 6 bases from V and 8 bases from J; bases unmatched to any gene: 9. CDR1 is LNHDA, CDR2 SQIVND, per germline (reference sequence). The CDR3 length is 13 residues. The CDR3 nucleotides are TGTGCCAGTAGCCAGACAGGGAGGAGAGGCTACACCTTC. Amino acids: CASSQTGRRGYTF.

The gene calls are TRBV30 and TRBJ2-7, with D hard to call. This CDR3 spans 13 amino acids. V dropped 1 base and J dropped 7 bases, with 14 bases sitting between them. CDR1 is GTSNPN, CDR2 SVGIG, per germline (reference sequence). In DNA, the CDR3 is TGTGCCTGGAGTGGATCTTCGAAGAGAGAGCAGTACTTC. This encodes CAWSGSSKREQYF.

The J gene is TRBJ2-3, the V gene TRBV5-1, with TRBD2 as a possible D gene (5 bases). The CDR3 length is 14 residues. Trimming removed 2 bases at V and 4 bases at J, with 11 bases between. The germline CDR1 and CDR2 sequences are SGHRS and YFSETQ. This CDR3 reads CASSLGLPSDTQYF. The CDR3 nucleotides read TGCGCCAGCAGCTTAGGACTCCCCTCAGATACGCAGTATTTT.

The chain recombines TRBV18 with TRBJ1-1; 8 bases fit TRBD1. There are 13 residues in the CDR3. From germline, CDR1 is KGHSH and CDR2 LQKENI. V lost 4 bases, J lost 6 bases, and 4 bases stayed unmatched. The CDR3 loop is CASSQDRAAEAFF. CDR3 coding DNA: TGTGCCAGCTCACAGGACAGGGCTGCTGAAGCTTTCTTT.

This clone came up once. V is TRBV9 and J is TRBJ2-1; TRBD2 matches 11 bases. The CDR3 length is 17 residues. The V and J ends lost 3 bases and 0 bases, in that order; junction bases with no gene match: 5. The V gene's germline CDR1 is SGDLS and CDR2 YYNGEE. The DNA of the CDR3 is TGTGCCAGCAGCGCTACTAGCGGGGGAGGCTCCTACAATGAGCAGTTCTTC. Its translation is CASSATSGGGSYNEQFF.

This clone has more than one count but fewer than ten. The CDR3, as DNA: TGTGCCAGCAGCTTAAGAGAGGGGACTGGAAACACCATATATTTT. Protein sequence: CASSLREGTGNTIYF. This chain uses TRBV7-9 with TRBJ1-3, with D perhaps matching TRBD1 (5 bases). V was shortened by 2 bases and J by 2 bases, with 10 bases between the two germline ends. Germline CDR1 SEHNR, CDR2 FQNEAQ (reference sequence). The CDR3 sequence is 15 residues long.

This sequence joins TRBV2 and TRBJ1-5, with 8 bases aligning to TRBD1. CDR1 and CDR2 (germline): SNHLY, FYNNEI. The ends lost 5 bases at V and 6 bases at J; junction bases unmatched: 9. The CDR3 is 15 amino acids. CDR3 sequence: CASSPDRGSVQPQHF. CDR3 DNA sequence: TGTGCCAGCAGTCCCGACAGGGGCTCTGTTCAGCCCCAGCATTTT.

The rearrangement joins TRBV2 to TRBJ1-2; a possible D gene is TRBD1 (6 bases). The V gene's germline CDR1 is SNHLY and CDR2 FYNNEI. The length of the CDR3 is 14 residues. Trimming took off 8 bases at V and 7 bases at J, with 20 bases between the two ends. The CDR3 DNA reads TGTGCCAGCCATAAGGGGGTAAGAGGGGCTGGCTACACCTTC. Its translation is CASHKGVRGAGYTF. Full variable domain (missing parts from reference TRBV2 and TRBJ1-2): EPEVTQTPSHQVTQMGQEVILRCVPISNHLYFYWYRQILGQKVEFLVSFYNNEISEKSEIFDDQFSVERPDGSNFTLKIRSTKLEDSAMYFCASHKGVRGAGYTFGSGTRLTVV.

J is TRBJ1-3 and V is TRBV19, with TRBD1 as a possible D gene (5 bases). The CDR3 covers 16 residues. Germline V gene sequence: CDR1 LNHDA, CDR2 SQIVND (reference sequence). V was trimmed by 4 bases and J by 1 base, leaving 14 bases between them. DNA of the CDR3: TGTGCCAGTAGTACCTTTGGGCGGACATCTGGAAACACCATATATTTT. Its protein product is CASSTFGRTSGNTIYF.

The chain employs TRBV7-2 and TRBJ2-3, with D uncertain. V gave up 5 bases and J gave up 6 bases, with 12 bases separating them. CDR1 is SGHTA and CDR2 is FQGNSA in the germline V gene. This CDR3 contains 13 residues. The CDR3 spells CASSPYIVDTQYF. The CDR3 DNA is TGTGCCAGCAGCCCGTACATTGTGGATACGCAGTATTTT. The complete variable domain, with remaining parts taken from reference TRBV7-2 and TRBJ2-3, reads GAGVSQSPSNKVTEKGKDVELRCDPISGHTALYWYRQSLGQGLEFLIYFQGNSAPDKSGLPSDRFSAERTGGSVSTLTIQRTQQEDSAVYLCASSPYIVDTQYFGPGTRLTVL.

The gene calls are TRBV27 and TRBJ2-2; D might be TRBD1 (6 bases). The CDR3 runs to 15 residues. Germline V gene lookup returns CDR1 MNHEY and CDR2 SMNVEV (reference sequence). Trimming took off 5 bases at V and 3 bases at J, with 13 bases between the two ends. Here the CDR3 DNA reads TGTGCCAGCAGTCCCCGGGACACCTACACCGGGGAGCTGTTTTTT. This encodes CASSPRDTYTGELFF.

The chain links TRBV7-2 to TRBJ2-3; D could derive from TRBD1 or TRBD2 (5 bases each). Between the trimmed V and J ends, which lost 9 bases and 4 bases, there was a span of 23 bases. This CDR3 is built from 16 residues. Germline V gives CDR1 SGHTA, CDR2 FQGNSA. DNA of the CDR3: TGTGCCAGTACCCTTGCGGTCCGGGGCCGGGCAGATACGCAGTATTTT. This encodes CASTLAVRGRADTQYF.

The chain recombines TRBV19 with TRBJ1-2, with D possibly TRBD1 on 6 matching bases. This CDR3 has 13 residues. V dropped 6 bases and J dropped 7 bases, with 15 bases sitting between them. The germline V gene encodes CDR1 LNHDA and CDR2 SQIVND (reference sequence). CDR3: CASRSNRALGYTF. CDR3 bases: TGTGCCAGTAGATCAAACAGGGCCCTTGGCTACACCTTC.

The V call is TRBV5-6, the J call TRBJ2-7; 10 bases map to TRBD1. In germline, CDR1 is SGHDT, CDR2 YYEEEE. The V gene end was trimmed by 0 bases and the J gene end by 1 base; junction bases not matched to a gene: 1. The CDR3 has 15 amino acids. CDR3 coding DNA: TGTGCCAGCAGCTTGGGGGACAGGGGTTCCTACGAGCAGTACTTC. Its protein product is CASSLGDRGSYEQYF.

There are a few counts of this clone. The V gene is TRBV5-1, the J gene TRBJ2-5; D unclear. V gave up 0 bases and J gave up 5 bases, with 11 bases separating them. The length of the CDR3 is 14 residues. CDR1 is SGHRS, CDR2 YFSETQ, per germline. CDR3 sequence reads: CASSLDPVRETQYF. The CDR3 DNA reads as TGCGCCAGCAGCTTGGACCCCGTACGGGAGACCCAGTACTTC.

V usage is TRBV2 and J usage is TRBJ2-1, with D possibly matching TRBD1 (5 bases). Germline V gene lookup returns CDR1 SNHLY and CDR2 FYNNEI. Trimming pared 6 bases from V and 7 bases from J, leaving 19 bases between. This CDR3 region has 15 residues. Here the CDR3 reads CASRGQGVKGNEQFF. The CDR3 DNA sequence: TGTGCCAGCAGGGGGCAGGGCGTTAAAGGGAATGAGCAGTTCTTC.

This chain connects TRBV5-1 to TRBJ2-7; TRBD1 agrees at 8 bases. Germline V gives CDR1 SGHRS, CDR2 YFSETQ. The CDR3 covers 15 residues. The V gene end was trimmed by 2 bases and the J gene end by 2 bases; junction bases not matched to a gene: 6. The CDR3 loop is CASSLIQGATYEQYF. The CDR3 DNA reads TGCGCCAGCAGCTTAATCCAGGGGGCTACCTACGAGCAGTACTTC.

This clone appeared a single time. For the CDR3, the DNA is TGTGCCAGCTCTACGGGACAGGGCGGTACCGGGGAGCTGTTTTTT. This sequence encodes CASSTGQGGTGELFF. The chain couples TRBV18 to TRBJ2-2, with TRBD1 identical over 9 bases. The ends lost 6 bases at V and 5 bases at J; junction bases unmatched: 7. Germline V gene sequence: CDR1 KGHSH, CDR2 LQKENI. The CDR3 loop spans 15 amino acids.

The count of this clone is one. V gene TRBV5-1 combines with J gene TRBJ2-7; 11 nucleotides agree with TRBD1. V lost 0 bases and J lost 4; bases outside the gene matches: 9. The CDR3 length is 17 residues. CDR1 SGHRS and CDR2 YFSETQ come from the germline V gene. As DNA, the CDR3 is TGCGCCAGCAGCTTGGCCCCATTGGGACAGGGGGGGTACGAGCAGTACTTC. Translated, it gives CASSLAPLGQGGYEQYF.

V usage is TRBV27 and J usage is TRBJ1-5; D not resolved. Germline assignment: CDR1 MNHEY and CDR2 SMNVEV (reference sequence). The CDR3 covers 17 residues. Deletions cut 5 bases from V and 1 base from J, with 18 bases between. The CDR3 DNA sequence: TGTGCCAGCAGTCTTAGACCGGGCCCGGTCAGCAATCAGCCCCAGCATTTT. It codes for CASSLRPGPVSNQPQHF.

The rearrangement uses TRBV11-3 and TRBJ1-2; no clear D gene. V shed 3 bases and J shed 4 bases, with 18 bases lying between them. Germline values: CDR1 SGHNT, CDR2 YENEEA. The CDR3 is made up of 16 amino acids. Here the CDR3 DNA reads TGTGCCAGCAGCTTCTTTAGGTCCATTTGTGGCTATGGCTACACCTTC. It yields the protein CASSFFRSICGYGYTF.

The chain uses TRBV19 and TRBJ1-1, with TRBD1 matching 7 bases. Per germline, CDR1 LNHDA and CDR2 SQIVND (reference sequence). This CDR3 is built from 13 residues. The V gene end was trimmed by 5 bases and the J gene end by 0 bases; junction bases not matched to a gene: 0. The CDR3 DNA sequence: TGTGCCAGTAGTGACAGGGTGAACACTGAAGCTTTCTTT. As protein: CASSDRVNTEAFF.